These T cell receptor beta chains were read from a single sample in a study of T cell responses to AZD1222 COVID-19 vaccine. Here immunoSEQ multiplex PCR was the method, and the copy in TCRdb shows in-frame clones only, minus some. The sample consists of around 150,000 clones, 75% to 95% of them appearing once. The source was peripheral blood, collected on day 0 of AZD1222 vaccination. All receptors come from an adult in good health. Each CDR3 is given with its conserved first and last residue. Fields, in order: V gene, J gene, D gene, CDR3 DNA, CDR3 protein. The D gene is left open where the match is weak.

v_call: TRBV3-1/TRBV3-2
j_call: TRBJ1-1
d_call: NA
cdr3_nt: TGTGCCAGCAGCCAAGGACTAGTTAACACTGAAGCTTTCTTT
cdr3_aa: CASSQGLVNTEAFF

v_call: TRBV4-1
j_call: TRBJ2-5
d_call: NA
cdr3_nt: TGCGCCAGCAGCCAAGATCCCCTCGGTGGTACAGAGACCCAGTACTTC
cdr3_aa: CASSQDPLGGTETQYF

v_call: TRBV11-1
j_call: TRBJ2-2
d_call: TRBD1
cdr3_nt: TGTGCCAGCAGCTTATCACGGACAGGTGGAACCGGGGAGCTGTTTTTT
cdr3_aa: CASSLSRTGGTGELFF

v_call: TRBV5-4
j_call: TRBJ1-1
d_call: TRBD1
cdr3_nt: TGTGCCAGCAGCTTGAGGCAGGGGGCTGGTACTGAAGCTTTCTTT
cdr3_aa: CASSLRQGAGTEAFF

v_call: TRBV23-1
j_call: TRBJ2-2
d_call: NA
cdr3_nt: TGCGCCAGCGGGATACGGGACCCTCTAATGACCGGGGAGCTGTTTTTT
cdr3_aa: CASGIRDPLMTGELFF

v_call: TRBV24-1
j_call: TRBJ1-2
d_call: NA
cdr3_nt: TGTGCCACCTTATCGGAGGGCTATGGCTACACCTTC
cdr3_aa: CATLSEGYGYTF

v_call: TRBV13
j_call: TRBJ1-6
d_call: TRBD1
cdr3_nt: TGTGCCAGCAGCTTTGGACAGGGATTAGGTTCACCCCTCCACTTT
cdr3_aa: CASSFGQGLGSPLHF

v_call: TRBV24-1
j_call: TRBJ1-1
d_call: NA
cdr3_nt: TGTGCCACCAGAGAGGGCTTCGCAGGCGTGAACACTGAAGCTTTCTTT
cdr3_aa: CATREGFAGVNTEAFF

v_call: TRBV6-5
j_call: TRBJ1-2
d_call: NA
cdr3_nt: TGTGCCAGCAGGAACCCCTCTGAATATGGCTACACCTTC
cdr3_aa: CASRNPSEYGYTF

v_call: TRBV15
j_call: TRBJ1-5
d_call: NA
cdr3_nt: TGTGCCACCAGCAGAGATTTGGGTCAGCCCCAGCATTTT
cdr3_aa: CATSRDLGQPQHF